The clone carrying this T cell receptor (beta chain) was counted only a few times. MiXCR was run by TCRdb on the RACE reads, yielding one entry per CDR3 protein. The profile shows around 360,000 distinct CDR3 sequences, about 6.9% of them singletons. This specimen comes from a study of human T cells and chemical hapten exposure. As for time point: patch test 2, 6 weeks after DPC sensitization. Treatment described: therapeutic diphenylcyclopropenone sensitization with weekly scalp DPC. The sequence came from a woman aged 18-35 years with alopecia areata. Some clones in this sample may be carry-over from other donors' samples. The starting material was whole blood, obtained in connection with sensitization to the hapten diphenylcyclopropenone (DPC).

The CDR3 is CATSRVPGPSGANVLTF. The CDR3 DNA reads TGTGCCACCAGCAGAGTTCCAGGGCCCTCTGGGGCCAACGTCCTGACTTTC. The chain is built from TRBV15 and TRBJ2-6, with D maybe TRBD1 (5 bases). V lost 1 base, J lost 0 bases, and 10 bases lay in between. The CDR3 contains 17 residues. CDR1 LNHNV and CDR2 YYDKDF come from the germline V gene (reference sequence).